The 26 T cell receptor beta chains below were found in one sample sequenced in a study of control samples from healthy donors and cancer patients. Generated by immunoSEQ multiplex PCR, the TCRdb table keeps only in-frame clones and is missing some. The table has approximately 87,000 clones, around 92% seen once. The specimen sequenced was blood. These receptors all stem from a man in his fifties in good health.

V is TRBV12-3 or TRBV12-4 and J is TRBJ2-6, with no clear D. Trimming removed 6 bases from V and 1 base from J, with 4 bases in between. The CDR3 contains 13 residues. The CDR3 DNA reads TGTGCCAGCAGGCAGTCTGGGGCCAACGTCCTGACTTTC. Encoded protein: CASRQSGANVLTF.

J is TRBJ1-6 and V is TRBV2, with TRBD1 identical over 9 bases. Trimming at V came to 0 bases and at J to 7 bases, leaving 7 bases not matched to a gene. Germline V gene lookup returns CDR1 SNHLY and CDR2 FYNNEI. The CDR3 spans 17 residues. DNA for the CDR3: TGTGCCAGCAGTGAAGCGGGGGACAGGGCGGTGAATTCACCCCTCCACTTT. Translated, it gives CASSEAGDRAVNSPLHF. Filled out from reference TRBV2 and TRBJ1-6, the complete variable domain reads EPEVTQTPSHQVTQMGQEVILRCVPISNHLYFYWYRQILGQKVEFLVSFYNNEISEKSEIFDDQFSVERPDGSNFTLKIRSTKLEDSAMYFCASSEAGDRAVNSPLHFGNGTRLTVT.

This rearrangement joins TRBV6-6 to TRBJ1-2; D ambiguous. The germline gives CDR1 MNHNY, CDR2 SVGAGI (reference sequence). V was clipped by 0 bases and J by 7 bases, with 9 bases between them. CDR3 size: 13 residues. As DNA, the CDR3 is TGTGCCAGCAGTTACTCGAGAAGTTCTGGCTACACCTTC. It is translated as CASSYSRSSGYTF.

The rearrangement joins TRBV3-1 (or the pseudogene TRBV3-2) to TRBJ1-1; D unclear. CDR3 length: 14 residues. V gave up 1 base and J gave up 8 bases, with 14 bases separating them. Germline values: CDR1 LGHDT, CDR2 YNNKEL (reference sequence). CDR3 region: CASSQASVSLEAFF. The CDR3 coding sequence is TGTGCCAGCAGCCAAGCGTCAGTGTCGTTAGAAGCTTTCTTT.

The V call is TRBV9, the J call TRBJ2-1, with 7 bases matching TRBD2. Germline V gives CDR1 SGDLS, CDR2 YYNGEE. This CDR3 has 15 amino acids. V dropped 3 bases and J dropped 7; count of bases not matched to a gene: 10. The CDR3 nucleotides read TGTGCCAGCAGCGCCACTATCGGGGGGATTAATGAGCAGTTCTTC. Translation gives CASSATIGGINEQFF.

This clone was observed a single time. This chain links TRBV6-1 with TRBJ1-2; 7 bases are shared with TRBD1. The germline V gene encodes CDR1 MNHNS and CDR2 SASEGT. The CDR3 extends over 16 amino acids. V lost 1 base to trimming and J lost 8 bases; unmatched junction nucleotides: 13. In DNA form, the CDR3 reads TGTGCCAGCAGTGAAGTACGGTTCCCGACAGGGAGCGGCTACACCTTC. Protein sequence: CASSEVRFPTGSGYTF.

This chain uses TRBV19 with TRBJ1-4; D might be TRBD1 (6 bases). Germline CDR1 LNHDA, CDR2 SQIVND (reference sequence). Deletions cut 6 bases from V and 4 bases from J, with 12 bases between. The CDR3 runs to 14 residues. Written as DNA, the CDR3 is TGTGCCAGTAGAAGGACAGAAGTTAATGAAAAACTGTTTTTT. Translated: CASRRTEVNEKLFF.

This clone was observed a single time. The chain uses TRBV2 and TRBJ2-7, with TRBD1 matching over 10 bases. Germline-derived CDR1 and CDR2 are SNHLY and FYNNEI. This CDR3 has 14 residues. The V gene end was trimmed by 4 bases and the J gene end by 2 bases; junction bases not matched to a gene: 2. CDR3 amino acids: CASSGGTGAYEQYF. DNA for the CDR3: TGTGCCAGCAGTGGAGGGACAGGGGCCTACGAGCAGTACTTC. The whole variable domain, remainder taken from reference TRBV2 and TRBJ2-7, is EPEVTQTPSHQVTQMGQEVILRCVPISNHLYFYWYRQILGQKVEFLVSFYNNEISEKSEIFDDQFSVERPDGSNFTLKIRSTKLEDSAMYFCASSGGTGAYEQYFGPGTRLTVT.

The CDR3 nucleotides read TGTGCCAGCAGCTTAGCCCAGGGGGGGGAAGGATGGACCGGGGAGCTGTTTTTT. Translating it yields CASSLAQGGEGWTGELFF. The chain recombines TRBV7-6 with TRBJ2-2; perhaps D is TRBD1 or TRBD2 (7 bases each). The CDR3 has 18 amino acids. The V gene lost 0 bases and the J gene lost 5 bases, with 19 bases spanning the gap. The germline gives CDR1 SGHVS, CDR2 FNYEAQ.

The chain couples TRBV12-5 to TRBJ1-5; D gene uncertain. This CDR3 contains 16 residues. Germline V CDR1 and CDR2: LGHNT, FRNRAP. V lost 2 bases and J lost 3, with 14 bases in between. For the CDR3, the DNA is TGTGCTAGTGGTTTGCTAACCGGGAGGGACAATCAGCCCCAGCATTTT. It codes for CASGLLTGRDNQPQHF.

The rearrangement joins TRBV18 to TRBJ1-6; D call uncertain. V shed 3 bases and J shed 9 bases, with 12 bases lying between them. Per germline, CDR1 KGHSH and CDR2 LQKENI. The CDR3 totals 14 residues. CDR3 region: CASSPGDVSSPLHF. The CDR3 DNA reads TGTGCCAGCTCACCCGGAGACGTGAGTTCACCCCTCCACTTT.

This chain joins TRBV6-4 and TRBJ2-1; 7 nucleotides match TRBD1. The CDR3 length is 14 residues. V lost 0 bases to trimming and J lost 15 bases; unmatched junction nucleotides: 11. From germline, CDR1 is MRHNA and CDR2 SNTAGT. CDR3: CASSDSGGGTDWFF. CDR3 bases: TGTGCCAGCAGTGACTCAGGAGGTGGGACAGACTGGTTCTTC.

The gene calls are TRBV20-1 and TRBJ1-1, with D unclear. Germline CDR1 reads DFQATT; CDR2 reads SNEGSKA (reference sequence). Trimming took off 5 bases at V and 0 bases at J, with 4 bases between the two ends. The CDR3 has 11 residues. CDR3 DNA: TGCAGTGCTTCGGTGAACACTGAAGCTTTCTTT. It yields the protein CSASVNTEAFF.

V usage is TRBV5-6 and J usage is TRBJ2-2; TRBD1 matches 10 bases. CDR3 size: 18 residues. V lost 3 bases, J lost 4 bases, and 12 bases stayed unmatched. Germline V lookup: CDR1 SGHDT, CDR2 YYEEEE. The CDR3 reads CASSSPSGQGYPTGELFF. Written as DNA, the CDR3 is TGTGCCAGCAGCTCCCCGTCGGGACAGGGGTATCCCACCGGGGAGCTGTTTTTT. The variable domain in full, completed from reference TRBV5-6 and TRBJ2-2, reads DAGVTQSPTHLIKTRGQQVTLRCSPKSGHDTVSWYQQALGQGPQFIFQYYEEEERQRGNFPDRFSGHQFPNYSSELNVNALLLGDSALYLCASSSPSGQGYPTGELFFGEGSRLTVL.

The chain has TRBV7-2 and TRBJ2-7; a weak D match, TRBD1 (5 bases). The CDR3 runs 13 residues. Trimming left V 3 bases short and J 2 bases short, with 8 bases between. CDR1 and CDR2 (germline): SGHTA, FQGNSA. The DNA of the CDR3 is TGTGCCAGCAGCTTCGGACAAACCTACGAGCAGTACTTC. It yields the protein CASSFGQTYEQYF.

The rearrangement links TRBV4-1 to TRBJ1-5; the D is unclear. This CDR3 has 15 residues. Germline V CDR1 and CDR2: MGHRA, YSYEKL. The V gene lost 3 bases and the J gene lost 5 bases, with 14 bases spanning the gap. The CDR3 spells CASSHGPWTYQPQHF. The CDR3 DNA is TGCGCCAGCAGCCATGGCCCTTGGACCTATCAGCCCCAGCATTTT.

For this clone: Other DNA sequences in the sample encode the same CDR3. V is TRBV9 and J is TRBJ1-1; D not certain. Trimming took off 2 bases at V and 2 bases at J, with 7 bases between the two ends. The CDR3 spans 13 residues. CDR1 and CDR2 from the germline V gene are SGDLS and YYNGEE. The CDR3 DNA reads TGTGCCAGCAGCGTCGGATTTAACACTGAAGCTTTCTTT. This gives the protein CASSVGFNTEAFF. Based on the CDR3 plus reference TRBV9 and TRBJ1-1, the full variable domain is DSGVTQTPKHLITATGQRVTLRCSPRSGDLSVYWYQQSLDQGLQFLIQYYNGEERAKGNILERFSAQQFPDLHSELNLSSLELGDSALYFCASSVGFNTEAFFGQGTRLTVV.

V and J are TRBV2 and TRBJ1-5, with unresolved D. Germline V gene lookup returns CDR1 SNHLY and CDR2 FYNNEI. Trimming took 7 bases from V and 0 from J, leaving 13 bases between them. The length of the CDR3 is 15 residues. CDR3 in amino acids: CASTLGPASNQPQHF. The CDR3 DNA is TGTGCCAGCACCTTAGGACCGGCTAGCAATCAGCCCCAGCATTTT.

The rearrangement joins TRBV7-2 to TRBJ2-1; D gene uncertain. V lost 5 bases and J 3 bases, leaving 14 bases between the germline ends. The CDR3 is made up of 15 amino acids. CDR1 SGHTA and CDR2 FQGNSA come from the germline V gene. The CDR3 loop is CASSQRINYYNEQFF. CDR3 bases: TGTGCCAGCAGCCAACGGATCAATTACTACAATGAGCAGTTCTTC.

The gene calls are TRBV11-3 and TRBJ2-7, with TRBD1 as a possible D gene (6 bases). V was shortened by 5 bases and J by 6 bases, with 14 bases between the two germline ends. Germline V gene sequence: CDR1 SGHNT, CDR2 YENEEA. This CDR3 is built from 13 residues. In DNA form, the CDR3 reads TGTGCCAGCAGCCCATCTCGGACAGCCGAGCAGTACTTC. Translated: CASSPSRTAEQYF.

This chain joins TRBV19 and TRBJ1-5, with 8 bases identical to TRBD1. V gave up 6 bases and J gave up 5 bases; unmatched junction bases: 6. This CDR3 contains 14 residues. The V gene's germline CDR1 is LNHDA and CDR2 SQIVND (reference sequence). CDR3 bases: TGTGCCAGTAGCCAACAGGGACAGGATCAGCCCCAGCATTTT. Its translation is CASSQQGQDQPQHF.

The rearrangement joins TRBV12-3 or TRBV12-4 to TRBJ2-3, with D possibly being TRBD1 (5 bases). Trimming pared 8 bases from V and 3 bases from J, leaving 9 bases between. This CDR3 region has 12 residues. In DNA form, the CDR3 reads TGTGCCAGCGGCCGACAGACAGATACGCAGTATTTT. It codes for CASGRQTDTQYF.

The V and J genes are TRBV19 and TRBJ1-5; D remains ambiguous. This CDR3 is 14 amino acids long. Germline V lookup: CDR1 LNHDA, CDR2 SQIVND (reference sequence). V shed 8 bases and J shed 7 bases, with 18 bases lying between them. CDR3 nucleotide sequence: TGTGCCAGTTTTTCAGGCAGCGGCGTCCAGCCCCAGCATTTT. Its translation is CASFSGSGVQPQHF.

The chain combines TRBV11-3 with TRBJ2-2; no definite D call. Germline V gene data show CDR1 as SGHNT and CDR2 as YENEEA. V lost 1 base, J lost 2 bases, and 11 bases lay in between. The CDR3 totals 16 residues. CDR3 region: CASSLVYGFNTGELFF. CDR3 sequence (DNA): TGTGCCAGCAGCTTAGTCTACGGGTTTAACACCGGGGAGCTGTTTTTT.

The gene calls are TRBV4-2 and TRBJ1-5, with D perhaps TRBD1 (5 bases). V was trimmed by 0 bases and J by 5 bases, leaving 11 bases between them. The CDR3 length is 15 residues. Germline V gene sequence: CDR1 LGHNA, CDR2 YNFKEQ. CDR3 bases: TGTGCCAGCAGCCAAGAAGAGGGACTTGATCAGCCCCAGCATTTT. The encoded protein is CASSQEEGLDQPQHF.

The chain combines TRBV11-2 with TRBJ2-3, with D unclear. Trimming removed 0 bases at V and 6 bases at J, with 7 bases between. Germline V gene lookup returns CDR1 SGHAT and CDR2 FQNNGV. The CDR3 is 13 amino acids. CDR3 amino acids: CASSLEFRDTQYF. For the CDR3, the DNA is TGTGCCAGCAGCTTAGAATTTAGGGATACGCAGTATTTT.